This TCR beta chain was obtained from a study of T cell responses to AZD1222 COVID-19 vaccine. As regards this clone: The target antigen is unknown.

Broader study findings: Nearly half of spike-specific TCRs reportedly go after variant regions that carry no mutations.

V lost 5 bases and J lost 1, with 14 bases in between. CDR1 is MNHEY, CDR2 SVGAGI, per germline. CDR3 length: 15 residues. Sequenced by immunoSEQ multiplex PCR; TCRdb stores in-frame clones only, minus some. The profile shows 150,000 or so clones, roughly nine tenths of them singletons. This receptor was taken from an adult who received the AZD1222 COVID-19 vaccine. The sequencing here drew on peripheral blood, taken 28 days after the second AZD1222 dose. The chain combines TRBV6-5 with TRBJ1-2; TRBD1 might be the D (5 bases). The DNA for the CDR3 is TGTGCCAGCAGTCCCGTTTCAGGGATTAACTATGGCTACACCTTC. Translated, it gives CASSPVSGINYGYTF.